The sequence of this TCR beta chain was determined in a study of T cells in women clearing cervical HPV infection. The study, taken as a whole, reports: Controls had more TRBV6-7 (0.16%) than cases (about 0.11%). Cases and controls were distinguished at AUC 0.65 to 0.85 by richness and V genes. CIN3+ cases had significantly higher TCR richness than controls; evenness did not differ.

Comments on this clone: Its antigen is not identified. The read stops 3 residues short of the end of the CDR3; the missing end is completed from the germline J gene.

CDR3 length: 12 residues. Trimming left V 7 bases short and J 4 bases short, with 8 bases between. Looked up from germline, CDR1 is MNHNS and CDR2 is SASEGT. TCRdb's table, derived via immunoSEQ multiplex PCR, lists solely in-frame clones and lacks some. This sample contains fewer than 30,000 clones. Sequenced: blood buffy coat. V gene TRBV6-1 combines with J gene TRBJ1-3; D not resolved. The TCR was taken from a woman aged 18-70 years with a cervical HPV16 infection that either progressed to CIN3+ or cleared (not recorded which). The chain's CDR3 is CASTDQGNTIYF. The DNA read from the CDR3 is TGTGCCAGCACTGACCAAGGAAACACC.